This T cell receptor beta chain was captured by sequencing in a study of T cells in Graves' hyperthyroidism and ophthalmopathy. Study findings and constraints: Most clonotypes that expanded in the thyroid above 0.001 also showed up in blood.

This clonotype was detected a few times. Antigen unknown. Each patient was aged 18 to 65 and had newly diagnosed hyperthyroidism of under 2 months' duration. From 10 ml of fresh peripheral blood, PBMCs were isolated. Regions amplified from RNA transcripts were the TCR beta CDR3 regions. TCR CDR3 regions were first amplified by RT-PCR with HTBI primers. Via MiXCR, TCRdb re-called the multiplex PCR reads, giving one row per CDR3 protein. The sample includes under 400,000 distinct CDR3 sequences, less than 15% of them seen just once. Sample: blood. The receptor comes from a woman younger than 35 with Graves' hyperthyroidism.

CDR3 nucleotides: TGTGCCAGCCGTGGACTAGTGTACAATGAGCAGTTCTTC. It encodes CASRGLVYNEQFF. This chain links TRBV7-9 with TRBJ2-1; 7 nucleotides line up with TRBD2. V shed 8 bases and J 4 bases; nucleotides not matched to a gene: 5. This CDR3 contains 13 residues. Germline V gives CDR1 SEHNR, CDR2 FQNEAQ (reference sequence).